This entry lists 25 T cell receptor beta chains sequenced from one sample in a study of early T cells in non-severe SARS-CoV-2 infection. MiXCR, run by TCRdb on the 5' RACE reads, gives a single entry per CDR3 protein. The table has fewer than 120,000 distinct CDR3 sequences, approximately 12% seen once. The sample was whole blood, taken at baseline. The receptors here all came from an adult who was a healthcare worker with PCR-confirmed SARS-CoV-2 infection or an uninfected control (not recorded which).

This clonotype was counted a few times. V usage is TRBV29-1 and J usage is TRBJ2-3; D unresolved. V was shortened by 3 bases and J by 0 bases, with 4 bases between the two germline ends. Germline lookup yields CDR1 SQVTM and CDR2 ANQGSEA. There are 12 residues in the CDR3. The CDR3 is CSVDQSTDTQYF. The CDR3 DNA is TGCAGCGTTGACCAGAGCACAGATACGCAGTATTTT.

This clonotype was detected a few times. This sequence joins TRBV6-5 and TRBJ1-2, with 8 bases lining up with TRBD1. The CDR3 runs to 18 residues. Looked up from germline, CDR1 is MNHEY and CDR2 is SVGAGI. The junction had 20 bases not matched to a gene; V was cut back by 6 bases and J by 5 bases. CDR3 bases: TGTGCCAGCAGCCGATCGGATATGACAGGGGCAACTTGGTATGGCTACACCTTC. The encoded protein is CASSRSDMTGATWYGYTF.

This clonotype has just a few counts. CDR3 amino acids: CASSWERLAGETQYF. CDR3 in DNA: TGCGCCAGCAGCTGGGAGCGACTAGCGGGAGAGACCCAGTACTTC. The chain links TRBV5-1 to TRBJ2-5, with 10 bases that match TRBD2. CDR1 is SGHRS and CDR2 is YFSETQ in the germline V gene. The CDR3 has 15 amino acids. V lost 3 bases and J lost 4; bases outside the gene matches: 6.

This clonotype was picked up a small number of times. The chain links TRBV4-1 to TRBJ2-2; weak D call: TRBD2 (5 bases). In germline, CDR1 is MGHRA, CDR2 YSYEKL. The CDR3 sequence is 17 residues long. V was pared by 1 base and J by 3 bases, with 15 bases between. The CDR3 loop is CASSQGGGQTYTGELFF. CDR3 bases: TGCGCCAGCAGCCAAGGAGGCGGGCAGACCTACACCGGGGAGCTGTTTTTT.

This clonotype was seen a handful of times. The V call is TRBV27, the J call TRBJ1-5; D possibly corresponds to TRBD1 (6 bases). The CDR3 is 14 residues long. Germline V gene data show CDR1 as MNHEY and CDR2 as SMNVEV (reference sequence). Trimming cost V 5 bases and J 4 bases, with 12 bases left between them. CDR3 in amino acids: CASSLIRGNQPQHF. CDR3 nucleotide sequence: TGTGCCAGCAGTCTAATTAGGGGGAATCAGCCCCAGCATTTT.

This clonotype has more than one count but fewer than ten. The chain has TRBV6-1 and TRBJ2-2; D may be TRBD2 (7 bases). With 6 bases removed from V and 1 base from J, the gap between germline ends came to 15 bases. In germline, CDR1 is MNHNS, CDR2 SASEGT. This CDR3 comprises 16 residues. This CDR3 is CASRGGAVRNTGELFF. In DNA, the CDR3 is TGTGCCAGCAGAGGGGGGGCAGTGCGGAACACCGGGGAGCTGTTTTTT.

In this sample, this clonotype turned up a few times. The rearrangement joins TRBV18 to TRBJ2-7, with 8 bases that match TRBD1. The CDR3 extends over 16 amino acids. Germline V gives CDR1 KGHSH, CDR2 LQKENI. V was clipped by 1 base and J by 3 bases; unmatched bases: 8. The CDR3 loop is CASSPRGTGTGYEQYF. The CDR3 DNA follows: TGTGCCAGCTCACCACGGGGAACCGGGACAGGCTACGAGCAGTACTTC.

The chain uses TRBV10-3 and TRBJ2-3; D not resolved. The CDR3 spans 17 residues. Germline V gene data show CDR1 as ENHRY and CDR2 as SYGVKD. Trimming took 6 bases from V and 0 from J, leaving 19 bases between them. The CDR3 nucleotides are TGTGCCATCAGCCCCTCGGAGAACGTAGCTAGCACAGATACGCAGTATTTT. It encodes CAISPSENVASTDTQYF.

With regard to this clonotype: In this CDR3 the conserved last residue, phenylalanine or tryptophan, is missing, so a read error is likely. The chain's CDR3 is CASSPGSDTQYS. In DNA form, the CDR3 reads TGTGCCAGCAGTCCGGGATCCGATACGCAGTATTCT. The chain uses TRBV25-1 and TRBJ2-3, with a possible D match to TRBD2 (5 bases). Trimming took off 5 bases at V and 6 bases at J, with 9 bases between the two ends. CDR1 and CDR2 (germline): MGHDK, SYGVNS. The CDR3 has 12 amino acids.

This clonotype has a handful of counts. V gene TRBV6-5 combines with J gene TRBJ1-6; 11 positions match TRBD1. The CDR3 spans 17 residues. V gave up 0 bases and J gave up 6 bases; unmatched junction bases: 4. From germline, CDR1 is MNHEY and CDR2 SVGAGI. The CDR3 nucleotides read TGTGCCAGCAGTTACTCAGGGACAGGGGGTACTAATTCACCCCTCCACTTT. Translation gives CASSYSGTGGTNSPLHF.

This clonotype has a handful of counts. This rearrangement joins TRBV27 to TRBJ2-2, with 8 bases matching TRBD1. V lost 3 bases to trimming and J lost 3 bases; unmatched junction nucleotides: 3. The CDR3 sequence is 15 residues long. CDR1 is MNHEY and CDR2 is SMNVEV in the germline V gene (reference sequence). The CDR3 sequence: CASSLIQGDTGELFF. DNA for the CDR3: TGTGCCAGCAGTTTGATACAGGGGGACACCGGGGAGCTGTTTTTT.

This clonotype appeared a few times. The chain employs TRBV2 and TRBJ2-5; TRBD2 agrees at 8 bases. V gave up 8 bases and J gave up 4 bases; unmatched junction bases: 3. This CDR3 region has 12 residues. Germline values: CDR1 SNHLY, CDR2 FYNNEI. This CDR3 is CASQSGRETQYF. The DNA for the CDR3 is TGTGCCAGCCAAAGCGGGAGAGAGACCCAGTACTTC.

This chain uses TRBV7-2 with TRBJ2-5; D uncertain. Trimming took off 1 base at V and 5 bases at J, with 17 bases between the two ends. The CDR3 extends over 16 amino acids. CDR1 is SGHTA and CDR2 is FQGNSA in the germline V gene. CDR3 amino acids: CASSLVDTAVGETQYF. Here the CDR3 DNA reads TGTGCCAGCAGCTTAGTAGACACGGCAGTTGGCGAGACCCAGTACTTC.

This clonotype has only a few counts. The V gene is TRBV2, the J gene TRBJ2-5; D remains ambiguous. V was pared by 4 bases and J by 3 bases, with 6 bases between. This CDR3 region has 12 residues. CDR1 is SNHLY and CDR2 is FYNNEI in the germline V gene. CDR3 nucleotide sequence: TGTGCCAGCAGTGCCAGGAAAGAGACCCAGTACTTC. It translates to CASSARKETQYF.

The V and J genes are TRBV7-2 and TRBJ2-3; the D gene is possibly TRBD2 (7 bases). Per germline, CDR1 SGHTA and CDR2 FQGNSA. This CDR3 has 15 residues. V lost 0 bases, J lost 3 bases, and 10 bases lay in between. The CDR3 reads CASSLAGGATDTQYF. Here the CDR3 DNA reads TGTGCCAGCAGCTTAGCGGGGGGGGCAACAGATACGCAGTATTTT.

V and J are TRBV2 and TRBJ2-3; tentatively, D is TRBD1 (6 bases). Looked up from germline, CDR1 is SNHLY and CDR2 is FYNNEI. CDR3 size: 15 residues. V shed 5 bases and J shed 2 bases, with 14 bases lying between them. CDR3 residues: CASSQDRRDTDTQYF. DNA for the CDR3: TGTGCCAGCAGTCAGGACAGAAGGGACACAGATACGCAGTATTTT.

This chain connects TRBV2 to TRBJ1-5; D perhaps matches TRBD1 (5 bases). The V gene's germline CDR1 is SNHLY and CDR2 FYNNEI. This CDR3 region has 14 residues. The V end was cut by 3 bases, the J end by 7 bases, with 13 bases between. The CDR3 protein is CASSDSNRQQPQHF. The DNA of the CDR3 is TGTGCCAGCAGTGATAGTAATAGACAGCAGCCCCAGCATTTT. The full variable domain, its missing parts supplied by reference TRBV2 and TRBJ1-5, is EPEVTQTPSHQVTQMGQEVILRCVPISNHLYFYWYRQILGQKVEFLVSFYNNEISEKSEIFDDQFSVERPDGSNFTLKIRSTKLEDSAMYFCASSDSNRQQPQHFGDGTRLSIL.

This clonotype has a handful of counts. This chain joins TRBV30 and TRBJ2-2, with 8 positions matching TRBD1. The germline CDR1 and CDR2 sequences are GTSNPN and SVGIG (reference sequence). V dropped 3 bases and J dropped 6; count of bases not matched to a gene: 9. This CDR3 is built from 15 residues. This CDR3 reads CAWSRIDRGPGELFF. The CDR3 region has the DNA TGTGCCTGGAGCCGTATCGACAGGGGTCCCGGGGAGCTGTTTTTT.

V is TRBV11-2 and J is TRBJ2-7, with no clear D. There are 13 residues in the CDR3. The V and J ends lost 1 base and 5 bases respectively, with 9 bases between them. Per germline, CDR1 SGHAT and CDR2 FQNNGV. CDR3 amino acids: CASSLGSRDEQYF. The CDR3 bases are TGTGCCAGCAGCTTAGGATCTAGGGACGAGCAGTACTTC.

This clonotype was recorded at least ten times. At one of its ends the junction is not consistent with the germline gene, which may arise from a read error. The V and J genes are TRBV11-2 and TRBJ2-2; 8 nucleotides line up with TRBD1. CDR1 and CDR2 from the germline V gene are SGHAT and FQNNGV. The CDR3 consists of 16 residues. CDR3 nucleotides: TGTGCCAGCAGTTTAGGACCGGGACAGGTCACCGGGGAGCTGTTTTTT. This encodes CASSLGPGQVTGELFF.

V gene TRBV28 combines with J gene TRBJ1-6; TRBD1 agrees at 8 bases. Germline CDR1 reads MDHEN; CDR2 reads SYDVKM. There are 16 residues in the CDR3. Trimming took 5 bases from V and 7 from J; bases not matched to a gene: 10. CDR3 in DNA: TGTGCCAGCAGTAGGGCAGGGGGCTTCGGAAATTCACCCCTCCACTTT. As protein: CASSRAGGFGNSPLHF.

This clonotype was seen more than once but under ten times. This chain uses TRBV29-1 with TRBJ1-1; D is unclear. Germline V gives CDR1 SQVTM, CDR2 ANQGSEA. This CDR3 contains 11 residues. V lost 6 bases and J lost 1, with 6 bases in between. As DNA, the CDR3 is TGCAGCGTGAAACCGAACACTGAAGCTTTCTTT. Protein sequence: CSVKPNTEAFF.

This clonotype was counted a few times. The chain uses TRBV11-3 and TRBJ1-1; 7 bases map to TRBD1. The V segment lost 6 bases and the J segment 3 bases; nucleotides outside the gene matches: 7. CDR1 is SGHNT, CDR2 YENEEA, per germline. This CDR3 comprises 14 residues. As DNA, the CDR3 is TGTGCCAGCAGACCTTCACAGGGGCACACTGAAGCTTTCTTT. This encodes CASRPSQGHTEAFF. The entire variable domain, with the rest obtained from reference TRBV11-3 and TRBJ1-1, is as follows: EAGVVQSPRYKIIEKKQPVAFWCNPISGHNTLYWYLQNLGQGPELLIRYENEEAVDDSQLPKDRFSAERLKGVDSTLKIQPAELGDSAVYLCASRPSQGHTEAFFGQGTRLTVV.

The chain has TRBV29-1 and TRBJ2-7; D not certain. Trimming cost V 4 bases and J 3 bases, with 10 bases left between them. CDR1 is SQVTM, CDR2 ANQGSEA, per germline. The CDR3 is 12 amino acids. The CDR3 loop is CSVGRTDYEQYF. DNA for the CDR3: TGCAGCGTTGGTCGCACCGACTACGAGCAGTACTTC.

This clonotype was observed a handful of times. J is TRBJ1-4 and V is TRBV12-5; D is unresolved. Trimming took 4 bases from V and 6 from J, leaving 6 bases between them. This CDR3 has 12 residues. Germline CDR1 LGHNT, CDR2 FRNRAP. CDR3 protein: CASGSQDEKLFF. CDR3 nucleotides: TGTGCTAGTGGTTCCCAAGATGAAAAACTGTTTTTT.